This TCR beta chain was sequenced in a study of T-cell memory formation after mild COVID-19. General study points: The second-wave clones peaking on day 37 were not confirmed as SARS-CoV-2-specific. Clones that contracted from day 15 to 85 had balanced CD4/CD8; later expanders were CD4+ biased.

In the case of this clonotype: The antigen is not known.

In TCRdb, the 5' RACE reads were re-called with MiXCR into one record per CDR3 protein. The sample records some 160,000 distinct CDR3 sequences, less than 40% being singletons. Germline V lookup: CDR1 MNHNY, CDR2 SVGAGI (reference sequence). The CDR3 loop spans 15 amino acids. V was clipped by 2 bases and J by 3 bases, with 10 bases between them. The material sequenced was PBMCs or a T cell subset sorted from them (not recorded which). The source of this sequence is an adult woman who had mild COVID-19 (a few samples of this study predate the infection). Cell type and time point are not known. V is TRBV6-6 and J is TRBJ2-2; weak D call: TRBD1 (5 bases). The CDR3 DNA reads as TGTGCCAGCAGTTACCTTGGGGCGGACACCGGGGAGCTGTTTTTT. It yields the protein CASSYLGADTGELFF.